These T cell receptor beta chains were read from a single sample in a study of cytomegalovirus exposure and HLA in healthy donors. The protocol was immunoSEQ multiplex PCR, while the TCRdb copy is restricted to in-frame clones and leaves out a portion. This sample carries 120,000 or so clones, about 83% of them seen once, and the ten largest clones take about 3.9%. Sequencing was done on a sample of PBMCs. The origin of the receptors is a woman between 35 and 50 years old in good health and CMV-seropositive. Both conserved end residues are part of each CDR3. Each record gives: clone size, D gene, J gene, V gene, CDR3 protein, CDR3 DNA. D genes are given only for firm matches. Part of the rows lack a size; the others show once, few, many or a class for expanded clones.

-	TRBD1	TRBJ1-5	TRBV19	CASSPLQGGNQPQHF	TGTGCCAGTAGTCCGTTACAGGGGGGCAATCAGCCCCAGCATTTT
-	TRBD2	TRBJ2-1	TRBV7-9	CAGSRTLMTSGILNEQFF	TGTGCCGGTTCCAGGACTCTCATGACTAGCGGGATACTCAATGAGCAGTTCTTC
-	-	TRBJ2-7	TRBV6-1	CASSEGTNDSYEQYF	TGTGCCAGCAGTGAGGGCACAAACGACTCCTACGAGCAGTACTTC
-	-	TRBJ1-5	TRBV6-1	CASTVSSNQPQHF	TGTGCCAGCACCGTGAGCAGCAATCAGCCCCAGCATTTT
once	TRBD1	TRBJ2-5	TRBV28	CASRRDRGRTRETQYF	TGTGCCAGCAGGCGGGACAGGGGGCGGACGCGGGAGACCCAGTACTTC
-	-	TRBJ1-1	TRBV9	CASSPGHPNTEAFF	TGTGCCAGCAGCCCGGGACACCCGAACACTGAAGCTTTCTTT
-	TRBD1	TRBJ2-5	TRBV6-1	CASCRDRAQETQYF	TGTGCCAGCTGCCGGGACAGGGCCCAAGAGACCCAGTACTTC
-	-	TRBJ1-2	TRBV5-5	CASSSQVYYGYTF	TGTGCCAGCAGCTCACAGGTATACTATGGCTACACCTTC
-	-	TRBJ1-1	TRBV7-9	CSSSPGQFEAFF	TGTTCCAGCAGCCCAGGACAGTTTGAAGCTTTCTTT
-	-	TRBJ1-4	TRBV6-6	CASSDTAGEKLFF	TGTGCCAGCAGTGACACAGCCGGTGAAAAACTGTTTTTT
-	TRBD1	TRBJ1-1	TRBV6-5	CASTPPGQGESAFF	TGTGCCAGCACCCCCCCGGGACAGGGAGAATCAGCCTTCTTT
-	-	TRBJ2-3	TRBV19	CASSLQGNTQYF	TGTGCCAGTAGTCTACAGGGAAATACGCAGTATTTT
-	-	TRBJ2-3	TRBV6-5	CASKPVGAGTQYF	TGTGCCAGCAAACCGGTGGGGGCAGGGACGCAGTATTTT
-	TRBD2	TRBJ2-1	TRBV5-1	CASSLTGTTYNEQFF	TGCGCCAGCAGCTTGACCGGGACTACCTACAATGAGCAGTTCTTC
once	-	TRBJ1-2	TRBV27	CASSPGAGHYGYTF	TGTGCCAGCAGTCCTGGAGCAGGGCACTATGGCTACACCTTC
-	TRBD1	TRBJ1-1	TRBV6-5	CASNQGAGTEAFF	TGTGCCAGCAATCAGGGGGCGGGAACTGAAGCTTTCTTT
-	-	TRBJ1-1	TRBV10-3	CATKGSRGALNTEAFF	TGTGCCACCAAAGGTAGTCGCGGTGCCTTGAACACTGAAGCTTTCTTT
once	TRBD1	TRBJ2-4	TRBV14	CASSQGRGQRGTKNIQYF	TGTGCCAGCAGCCAAGGCCGGGGACAGAGGGGGACCAAAAACATTCAGTACTTC
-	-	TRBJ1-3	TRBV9	CASSVDGRAPGNTIYF	TGTGCCAGCAGCGTAGACGGCAGGGCTCCCGGAAACACCATATATTTT
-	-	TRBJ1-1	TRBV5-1	CASSFILNTEAFF	TGCGCCAGCAGCTTTATCCTGAACACTGAAGCTTTCTTT
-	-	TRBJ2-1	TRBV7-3	CASSSPRSLGDEQFF	TGTGCCAGCAGCTCGCCGCGATCCCTCGGGGATGAGCAGTTCTTC
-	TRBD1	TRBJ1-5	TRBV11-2	CASSGTGRDQPQHF	TGTGCCAGCAGCGGGACAGGGAGGGATCAGCCCCAGCATTTT
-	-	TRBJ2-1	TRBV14	CASSYSAGSSYNEQFF	TGTGCCAGCAGCTACTCGGCGGGTAGCTCCTACAATGAGCAGTTCTTC
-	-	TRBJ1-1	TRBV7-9	CSSSFQDTEAFF	TGTTCCAGCAGCTTCCAGGACACTGAAGCTTTCTTT
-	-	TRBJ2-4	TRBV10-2	CASSPTDRPQAKNIQYF	TGCGCCAGCAGTCCCACCGACAGGCCTCAAGCCAAAAACATTCAGTACTTC
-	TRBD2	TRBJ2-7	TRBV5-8	CASSPGLAGVGDEQYF	TGTGCCAGCAGCCCCGGACTAGCGGGAGTGGGCGACGAGCAGTACTTC
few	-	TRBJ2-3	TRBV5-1	CASSLDGVDTDTQYF	TGCGCCAGCAGCTTGGATGGAGTTGACACAGATACGCAGTATTTT
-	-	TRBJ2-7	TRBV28	CASSLLSAISSYEQYF	TGTGCCAGCAGTCTTTTAAGCGCGATCAGCTCCTACGAGCAGTACTTC
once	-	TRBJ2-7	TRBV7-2	CASSLAQGYEQYF	TGTGCCAGCAGCTTAGCGCAGGGGTACGAGCAGTACTTC
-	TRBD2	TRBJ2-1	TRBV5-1	CASSLEAGGLNEQFF	TGCGCCAGCAGCTTGGAAGCGGGAGGGCTAAATGAGCAGTTCTTC
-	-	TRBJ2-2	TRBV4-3	CASSQDLRAGELFF	TGCGCCAGCAGCCAAGATCTCAGGGCCGGGGAGCTGTTTTTT
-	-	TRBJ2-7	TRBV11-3	CASSLGIAQNFYEQYF	TGTGCCAGCAGCTTAGGCATAGCGCAAAATTTTTACGAGCAGTACTTC
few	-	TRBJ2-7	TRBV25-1	CASSGNGYEQYF	TGTGCCAGCAGTGGCAACGGCTACGAGCAGTACTTC
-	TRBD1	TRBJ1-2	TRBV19	CASSIGQGRNYGYTF	TGTGCCAGTAGTATCGGACAGGGAAGAAACTATGGCTACACCTTC
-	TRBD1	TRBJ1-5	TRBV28	CASSLGQENQPQHF	TGTGCCAGCAGTTTAGGACAGGAGAATCAGCCCCAGCATTTT
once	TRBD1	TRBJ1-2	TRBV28	CASSLFGTGGDGYTF	TGTGCCAGCAGTTTATTTGGGACAGGGGGGGATGGCTACACCTTC
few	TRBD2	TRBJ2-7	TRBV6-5	CASSYFSGRAGEQYF	TGTGCCAGCAGTTACTTTAGCGGGAGGGCCGGTGAGCAGTACTTC
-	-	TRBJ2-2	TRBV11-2	CASSSGLANTGELFF	TGTGCCAGCAGCTCAGGACTGGCCAACACCGGGGAGCTGTTTTTT
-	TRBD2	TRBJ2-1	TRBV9	CASSPRLAGGKESSYNEQFF	TGTGCCAGCAGCCCCCGGCTAGCGGGAGGGAAGGAGAGCTCCTACAATGAGCAGTTCTTC
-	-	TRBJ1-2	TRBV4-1	CASSQGWSSRARGYTF	TGCGCCAGCAGCCAAGGATGGTCCTCGAGGGCTCGTGGCTACACCTTC
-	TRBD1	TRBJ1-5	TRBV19	CASSMGPDRAGLGQHF	TGTGCCAGTAGTATGGGGCCCGACAGGGCTGGATTGGGCCAGCATTTT
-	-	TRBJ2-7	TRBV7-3	CASSPSGDLPFWTSYEQYF	TGTGCCAGCAGCCCCTCAGGGGATTTACCGTTCTGGACCTCCTACGAGCAGTACTTC
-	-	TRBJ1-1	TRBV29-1	CSAGRENTEAFF	TGCAGCGCCGGACGGGAGAACACTGAAGCTTTCTTT
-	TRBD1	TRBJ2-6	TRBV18	CASSPQGAPGANVLTF	TGTGCCAGCTCACCACAGGGGGCGCCTGGGGCCAACGTCCTGACTTTC
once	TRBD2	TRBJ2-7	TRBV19	CASSMGGLGEQYF	TGTGCCAGTAGTATGGGAGGGTTGGGCGAGCAGTACTTC